This is a list of T cell receptor beta chains from one sample in a study of cytomegalovirus exposure and HLA in healthy donors. Here immunoSEQ multiplex PCR was the method, and the copy in TCRdb shows in-frame clones only, minus some. The sample carries fewer than 75,000 clones, 80% recorded once. The sequenced material came from PBMCs. The receptors here all came from a woman aged 30 to 39 in good health and CMV-seronegative. Each CDR3 is given without its conserved first and last residue. The D gene is left open where the match is weak. Clone size is not always given. Where it is, it says once, few, many or a class for expanded clones.

j_gene,v_gene,len,d_gene,abundance,CDR3aa
TRBJ1-5,TRBV5-1,11,.,.,ASSLGGSQPQH
TRBJ1-5,TRBV10-3,14,.,.,AISEDRESSNQPQH
TRBJ1-2,TRBV10-3,10,.,.,AISPPERSYT
TRBJ1-2,TRBV7-2,11,.,.,ASSSNLQGGYT
TRBJ1-1,TRBV30,11,.,once,AWSVGADGEAF
TRBJ2-1,TRBV7-2,14,TRBD2,.,ASSSRLAGGLGEQF
TRBJ1-2,TRBV27,10,.,.,ASRTQGYGYT
TRBJ2-7,TRBV7-9,11,TRBD2,.,ASQTSGRYEQY
TRBJ2-3,TRBV6-5,11,TRBD1,once,ASSRQGPDTQY
TRBJ2-7,TRBV7-2,13,TRBD2,.,ASSLLAGDIYEQY
TRBJ1-2,TRBV6-5,12,.,.,ASSSRRRLDGYT
TRBJ2-1,TRBV10-1,12,.,.,ASSEPLGNNEQF
TRBJ2-5,TRBV7-2,15,TRBD2,.,ASSLVGGRAAGGTQY
TRBJ2-2,TRBV5-8,14,TRBD1,.,ASSLPGTGRAGELF
TRBJ2-7,TRBV27,11,.,.,ASSVGGSYEQY
TRBJ2-3,TRBV11-2,14,.,.,ASSLAPRPSTDTQY
TRBJ1-1,TRBV11-2,12,.,.,ASSLFHVSGEAF
TRBJ1-2,TRBV9,12,TRBD1,.,ASSTGQGEGGYT
TRBJ2-2,TRBV5-1,12,TRBD2,.,ASSLGTSGGELF
TRBJ2-2,TRBV7-9,13,.,.,ASRVDRTNTGELF
.,TRBV28,12,.,.,ASSLSREPYEQY
TRBJ2-1,TRBV6-1,10,.,.,ASTDSVGEQF
TRBJ1-3,TRBV6-5,10,.,few,ASGGSGNTIY
TRBJ2-2,TRBV7-8,12,.,.,ASSLNRVYGELF
TRBJ2-7,TRBV6-1,12,TRBD2,few,ASRGLAGGLEQY
TRBJ2-5,TRBV2,14,TRBD2,once,ASRADRTSGGETQY
TRBJ2-7,TRBV14,13,TRBD1,.,ASSQVTGRTYEQY
TRBJ2-7,TRBV6-5,12,TRBD2,once,ASGWGGTVNEQY
TRBJ1-5,TRBV2,14,.,.,ASDPVRTDSNQPQH
TRBJ2-2,TRBV4-1,14,TRBD2,.,ASSLRTSGNTGELF
TRBJ1-5,TRBV30,10,.,.,AWRQGNQPQH
TRBJ2-3,TRBV29-1,12,.,.,SVEGGSGTDTQY
TRBJ2-5,TRBV7-2,12,.,once,ASSLGEGRGTQY
TRBJ2-7,TRBV10-2,13,TRBD2,.,ASRQRGLYSYEQY
TRBJ2-7,TRBV5-4,12,TRBD1,.,ASSTRDRGHEQY
TRBJ1-2,TRBV25-1,12,.,.,ASSEGTTNYGYT
TRBJ1-1,TRBV7-9,11,.,few,ASSLAVSNEAF
TRBJ2-2,TRBV6-6,14,.,.,ASSTREGGNTGELF
TRBJ2-1,TRBV5-1,12,TRBD2,.,ASSLALAGDEQF
TRBJ1-1,TRBV29-1,11,TRBD1,.,SVEEVQGTEAF
TRBJ1-1,TRBV10-3,14,.,once,AISERDRGHNTEAF
TRBJ1-2,TRBV29-1,11,.,.,SVERTVNYGYT
TRBJ1-3,TRBV6-1,12,.,.,ASIGVTSGNTIY